The 25 T cell receptor beta chains in this list originate from one sample, sequenced in a study of blood T cell repertoires in COVID-19 (dated by TCRdb to the early 2020s). The library was produced with the immunoSEQ multiplex PCR assay. Not all clones reach the TCRdb copy of this immuneACCESS table, which keeps in-frame sequences only. Checked studies attribute under half of the gap to unresolved V genes and leave the rest unexplained. The sample table holds more than 100,000 clones, of which 85% to 90% were seen once. The top ten clones comprise roughly 11% of the sample. Sequencing input: peripheral blood. Receptors originate from an elderly man with acute or convalescent COVID-19.

The chain couples TRBV3-1 (or the pseudogene TRBV3-2) to TRBJ1-2; D is ambiguous. From germline, CDR1 is LGHDT and CDR2 YNNKEL (reference sequence). CDR3 length: 13 residues. The V and J ends lost 2 bases and 4 bases respectively, with 8 bases between them. CDR3 loop: CASSQNNGYGYTF. Written as DNA, the CDR3 is TGTGCCAGCAGCCAAAACAATGGCTATGGCTACACCTTC.

This chain uses TRBV5-1 with TRBJ1-2, with 7 bases lining up with TRBD1. Germline CDR1 and CDR2: SGHRS and YFSETQ. The CDR3 length is 14 residues. Germline trimming cut 3 bases from V and 8 bases from J; bases unmatched to any gene: 10. The CDR3, as DNA: TGCGCCAGCAGCTGGACCGACAGGGTTGAAGGCTACACCTTC. It specifies CASSWTDRVEGYTF.

The chain is built from TRBV3-1 (or the pseudogene TRBV3-2) and TRBJ2-4, with TRBD1 matching over 9 bases. This CDR3 has 15 amino acids. With V trimmed by 1 base and J by 7 bases, 5 bases remained unmatched. Per the germline V gene, CDR1 is LGHDT and CDR2 is YNNKEL (reference sequence). Here the CDR3 reads CASSQVRTGANIQYF. CDR3 nucleotides: TGTGCCAGCAGCCAAGTCAGGACAGGGGCGAACATTCAGTACTTC.

The rearrangement uses TRBV3-1 (or the pseudogene TRBV3-2) and TRBJ1-5; D is unclear. The V gene's germline CDR1 is LGHDT and CDR2 YNNKEL (reference sequence). CDR3 size: 14 residues. V was shortened by 0 bases and J by 7 bases, with 10 bases between the two germline ends. This chain's CDR3 is CASSQDSLRQPQHF. CDR3 sequence (DNA): TGTGCCAGCAGCCAAGACTCTCTCAGGCAGCCCCAGCATTTT.

V and J are TRBV5-8 and TRBJ1-5; D may be TRBD1 (6 bases). V was trimmed by 4 bases and J by 7 bases, leaving 18 bases between them. The germline V gene has CDR1 SGHTS and CDR2 YDEGEE. This CDR3 is 15 amino acids long. The CDR3 sequence: CASSQTGTRGQPQHF. The CDR3 nucleotides read TGTGCCAGCAGCCAGACCGGGACACGGGGACAGCCCCAGCATTTT.

V usage is TRBV11-2 and J usage is TRBJ1-3; the D is unclear. The V gene lost 3 bases and the J gene lost 3 bases, with 3 bases spanning the gap. Germline V CDR1 and CDR2: SGHAT, FQNNGV. This CDR3 has 12 residues. The CDR3 nucleotides read TGTGCCAGCAGCTTCCTTGGAAACACCATATATTTT. It codes for CASSFLGNTIYF. Using reference TRBV11-2 and TRBJ1-3 for the parts outside the CDR3, the full variable domain is EAGVAQSPRYKIIEKRQSVAFWCNPISGHATLYWYQQILGQGPKLLIQFQNNGVVDDSQLPKDRFSAERLKGVDSTLKIQPAKLEDSAVYLCASSFLGNTIYFGEGSWLTVV.

The chain carries TRBV7-3 and TRBJ2-3; 9 bases fit TRBD1. Losses at the gene ends were 4 bases for V and 1 base for J; bases not matched to a gene: 3. This CDR3 comprises 15 residues. Germline lookup yields CDR1 SGHTA and CDR2 FQGTGA. In nucleotides, the CDR3 is TGTGCCAGCAGCTCTTGGACAGGGGGCACAGATACGCAGTATTTT. Translating it yields CASSSWTGGTDTQYF.

This chain joins TRBV29-1 and TRBJ1-4; D gene ambiguous. CDR3 length: 12 amino acids. Germline V CDR1 and CDR2: SQVTM, ANQGSEA. Trimming removed 6 bases from V and 6 bases from J, with 11 bases in between. CDR3: CSVGRTDEKLFF. Written as DNA, the CDR3 is TGCAGCGTGGGGAGGACGGATGAAAAACTGTTTTTT. The full variable domain, its missing parts supplied by reference TRBV29-1 and TRBJ1-4, is SAVISQKPSRDICQRGTSLTIQCQVDSQVTMMFWYRQQPGQSLTLIATANQGSEATYESGFVIDKFPISRPNLTFSTLTVSNMSPEDSSIYLCSVGRTDEKLFFGSGTQLSVL.

CDR3: CASSLVGDTYSNQPQHF. In DNA form, the CDR3 reads TGTGCCAGCAGCTTGGTGGGGGACACTTATAGCAATCAGCCCCAGCATTTT. This chain links TRBV5-8 with TRBJ1-5; tentative D call: TRBD1 (6 bases). This CDR3 is 17 amino acids long. CDR1 is SGHTS, CDR2 YDEGEE, per germline. V lost 0 bases to trimming and J lost 0 bases, with 13 bases between them.

CDR3 amino acids: CASSPKEQGKAFF. CDR3 nucleotide sequence: TGTGCCAGCTCACCAAAAGAACAGGGGAAAGCTTTCTTT. The genes are TRBV18 and TRBJ1-1, with 7 positions matching TRBD1. V gave up 2 bases and J gave up 9 bases; unmatched junction bases: 6. Per the germline V gene, CDR1 is KGHSH and CDR2 is LQKENI. This CDR3 contains 13 residues.

This clone was seen just once. This chain links TRBV5-1 with TRBJ1-1; 7 nucleotides align to TRBD1. V lost 3 bases to trimming and J lost 1 base; unmatched junction nucleotides: 6. This CDR3 is 15 amino acids long. Germline lookup yields CDR1 SGHRS and CDR2 YFSETQ. The CDR3 here is CASSSSGTANTEAFF. For the CDR3, the DNA is TGCGCCAGCAGCTCATCCGGGACAGCGAACACTGAAGCTTTCTTT.

The gene calls are TRBV18 and TRBJ2-7; 12 bases agree with TRBD2. V lost 3 bases, J lost 3 bases, and 6 bases stayed unmatched. Germline V gene lookup returns CDR1 KGHSH and CDR2 LQKENI. The CDR3 is made up of 16 amino acids. The chain's CDR3 is CASSPGLAGTGYEQYF. Here the CDR3 DNA reads TGTGCCAGCTCACCCGGACTAGCGGGAACGGGCTACGAGCAGTACTTC.

The chain couples TRBV30 to TRBJ1-1; D is undetermined. The CDR3 sequence is 14 residues long. The germline V and J ends were trimmed by 8 bases and 1 base, with 17 bases remaining between them. The germline CDR1 and CDR2 sequences are GTSNPN and SVGIG (reference sequence). The CDR3 is CAGHMTDTNTEAFF. For the CDR3, the DNA is TGTGCCGGGCATATGACCGATACGAACACTGAAGCTTTCTTT.

The chain has TRBV27 and TRBJ2-7; a weak D match, TRBD2 (6 bases). The CDR3 covers 15 residues. The germline V gene has CDR1 MNHEY and CDR2 SMNVEV (reference sequence). V lost 6 bases and J 2 bases, leaving 17 bases between the germline ends. The CDR3 sequence: CASSDSSASTYEQYF. CDR3 nucleotide sequence: TGTGCCAGCAGCGACTCTAGCGCATCCACCTACGAGCAGTACTTC.

J is TRBJ1-2 and V is TRBV28; maybe TRBD1 (5 bases). The CDR3 is 14 amino acids. V gave up 6 bases and J gave up 5 bases, with 16 bases separating them. CDR1 and CDR2 from the germline V gene are MDHEN and SYDVKM. The CDR3 loop reads CASSGRVQTYGYTF. DNA of the CDR3: TGTGCCAGCAGCGGCAGGGTTCAGACATATGGCTACACCTTC.

This chain uses TRBV18 with TRBJ2-7; D is unclear. The CDR3 covers 14 residues. V lost 3 bases, J lost 0 bases, and 9 bases lay in between. Germline lookup yields CDR1 KGHSH and CDR2 LQKENI. CDR3 sequence (DNA): TGTGCCAGCTCACCTCTATCGGGCTCCTACGAGCAGTACTTC. This sequence encodes CASSPLSGSYEQYF.

This chain connects TRBV20-1 to TRBJ2-1; possibly TRBD2 for D (6 bases). CDR3 length equals 16 residues. From germline, CDR1 is DFQATT and CDR2 SNEGSKA (reference sequence). Trimming pared 3 bases from V and 14 bases from J, leaving 29 bases between. The CDR3 nucleotides read TGCAGTGCTAGTCCCTCGAGACTAGACGCGTTACGTACGGAGTTCTTC. Its protein product is CSASPSRLDALRTEFF.

The V call is TRBV5-3, the J call TRBJ1-1; D is perhaps TRBD1 (5 bases). TRBV5-3 qualifies as an ORF whose function is uncertain. Trimming pared 0 bases from V and 1 base from J, leaving 7 bases between. The CDR3 length is 14 residues. CDR3: CARSLDRRNTEAFF. The CDR3 DNA follows: TGTGCCAGAAGCTTGGACAGGAGGAACACTGAAGCTTTCTTT.

This chain connects TRBV6-2 or TRBV6-3 to TRBJ1-5; D is unresolved. V was pared by 6 bases and J by 0 bases, with 21 bases between. CDR3 length: 18 residues. The germline V gene encodes CDR1 MNHEY and CDR2 SVGEGT. Here the CDR3 DNA reads TGTGCCAGCAGCCAGATAGGCCAACCCGGGTATAGCAATCAGCCCCAGCATTTT. It codes for CASSQIGQPGYSNQPQHF.

This chain connects TRBV10-3 to TRBJ1-2; TRBD1 agrees at 7 bases. V lost 10 bases and J lost 8; bases outside the gene matches: 10. This CDR3 spans 12 amino acids. CDR1 ENHRY and CDR2 SYGVKD come from the germline V gene. The CDR3 sequence is CATALDREGYTF. CDR3 bases: TGTGCCACCGCCCTTGACAGGGAAGGCTACACCTTC.

The chain carries TRBV6-6 and TRBJ1-2, with 9 bases that match TRBD1. The junction had 5 bases not matched to a gene; V was cut back by 2 bases and J by 4 bases. CDR1 and CDR2 from the germline V gene are MNHNY and SVGAGI (reference sequence). The CDR3 has 15 amino acids. In nucleotides, the CDR3 is TGTGCCAGCAGTTACGGGACAGGGATGCGCTATGGCTACACCTTC. Amino acid sequence: CASSYGTGMRYGYTF.

V usage is TRBV20-1 and J usage is TRBJ2-1; D may be TRBD2 (5 bases). The CDR3 runs to 11 residues. Germline CDR1 DFQATT, CDR2 SNEGSKA (reference sequence). The CDR3 sequence is CSLLLRGEQFF. In DNA, the CDR3 is TGCAGCTTACTACTCCGGGGAGAGCAGTTCTTC.

The V and J genes are TRBV6-5 and TRBJ1-1; the D is unclear. V was pared by 4 bases and J by 6 bases, with 9 bases between. This CDR3 is built from 12 residues. Germline loops: CDR1 MNHEY, CDR2 SVGAGI. DNA for the CDR3: TGTGCCAGCAGTTCTATTTCCTCTGAAGCTTTCTTT. Encoded protein: CASSSISSEAFF.

V usage is TRBV6-2 or TRBV6-3 and J usage is TRBJ2-3; D gene unclear. The ends were cut back, 4 bases at V and 5 bases at J, with 7 bases in the middle. The germline gives CDR1 MNHEY, CDR2 SVGEGT. CDR3 length: 12 amino acids. The CDR3 spells CASSSVGDTQYF. DNA for the CDR3: TGTGCCAGCAGTTCGGTCGGAGATACGCAGTATTTT.

The rearrangement links TRBV7-9 to TRBJ1-1; 7 bases agree with TRBD1. J lost 0 bases, V lost 1 base, and 8 bases had no gene match. This CDR3 spans 17 amino acids. In germline, CDR1 is SEHNR, CDR2 FQNEAQ (reference sequence). CDR3 DNA: TGTGCCAGCAGCTTAGACAGGGGCAACAGAATGAACACTGAAGCTTTCTTT. It yields the protein CASSLDRGNRMNTEAFF.